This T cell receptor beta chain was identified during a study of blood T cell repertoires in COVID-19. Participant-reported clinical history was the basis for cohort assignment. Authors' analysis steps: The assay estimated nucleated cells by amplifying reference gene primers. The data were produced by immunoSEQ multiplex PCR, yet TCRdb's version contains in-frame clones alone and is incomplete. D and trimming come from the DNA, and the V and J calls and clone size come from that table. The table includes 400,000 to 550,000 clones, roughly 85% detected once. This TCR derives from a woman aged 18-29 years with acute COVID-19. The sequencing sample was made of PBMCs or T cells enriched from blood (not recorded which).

CDR3 protein: CASSSSGGLRQPQHF. In DNA, the CDR3 is TGTGCCAGCAGTTCTTCAGGGGGCTTGAGACAGCCCCAGCATTTT. The chain links TRBV28 to TRBJ1-5; 8 nucleotides match TRBD1. After removal of 4 bases from V and 7 bases from J, the junction contained 9 bases not matched to a gene. Per the germline V gene, CDR1 is MDHEN and CDR2 is SYDVKM. This CDR3 is 15 amino acids long.